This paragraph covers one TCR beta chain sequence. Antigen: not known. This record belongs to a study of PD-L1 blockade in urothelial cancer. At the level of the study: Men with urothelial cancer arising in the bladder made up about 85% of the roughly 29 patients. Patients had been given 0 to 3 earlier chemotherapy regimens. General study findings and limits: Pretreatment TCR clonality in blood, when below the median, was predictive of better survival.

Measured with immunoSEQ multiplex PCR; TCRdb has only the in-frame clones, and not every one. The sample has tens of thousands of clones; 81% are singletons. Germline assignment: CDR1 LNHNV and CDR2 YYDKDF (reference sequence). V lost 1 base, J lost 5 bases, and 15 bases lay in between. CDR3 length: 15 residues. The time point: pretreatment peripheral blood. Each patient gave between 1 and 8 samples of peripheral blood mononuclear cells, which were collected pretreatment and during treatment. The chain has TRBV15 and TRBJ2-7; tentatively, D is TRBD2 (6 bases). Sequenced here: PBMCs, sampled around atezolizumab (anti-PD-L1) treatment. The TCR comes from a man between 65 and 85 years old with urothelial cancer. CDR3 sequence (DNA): TGTGCCACCAGCAGAGGAGCCGGAGGGCCCCACGAGCAGTACTTC. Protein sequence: CATSRGAGGPHEQYF.